The TCR beta chain under discussion was sequenced for a study of OX40 agonist ivuxolimab in advanced cancers. Study context: Partial responses occurred in three patients (one hepatocellular carcinoma, two cutaneous melanoma). Study-level findings and limits: Average numbers of expanded clones were greater in CD8+ T cells than in CD4+.

As regards this clone: What it binds is not known.

J lost 3 bases, V lost 5 bases, and 5 bases had no gene match. The germline CDR1 and CDR2 sequences are SGHRS and YFSETQ. The CDR3 loop spans 13 amino acids. TCRdb's table, derived via immunoSEQ multiplex PCR, lists solely in-frame clones and lacks some. In the table there are approximately 11,000 clones, 70% to 80% of which are singletons. Blood was sampled at baseline, cycle 4 day 1, and cycle 7 day 1. This clonotype was obtained from an adult with an advanced solid tumor such as melanoma, head and neck, liver or kidney cancer. The starting material was CD4+ or CD8+ T cells sorted from blood, obtained in a trial of the OX40 agonist ivuxolimab. The chain carries TRBV5-1 and TRBJ2-7; 7 nucleotides agree with TRBD1. The CDR3 DNA sequence: TGCGCCAGCAGGCCGGGACAGAACTACGAGCAGTACTTC. Its translation: CASRPGQNYEQYF.